A single sample is the source of the 11 T cell receptor beta chains below, sequenced in a study of T cells in Graves' hyperthyroidism and ophthalmopathy. The investigators amplified TCR beta CDR3 regions from RNA transcripts. The HTBI primer set served for first-round RT-PCR of the TCR CDR3. TCRdb itself ran the multiplex PCR reads through MiXCR, one entry per CDR3 protein. The sample has a few hundred thousand distinct CDR3 sequences, 15% to 18% seen once. The specimen sequenced was blood. The source of these receptors is a woman aged 18 to 35 with Graves' hyperthyroidism that later progressed to Graves' ophthalmopathy.

This clonotype was detected many times. This chain connects TRBV6-2 or TRBV6-3 to TRBJ1-1; D is unclear. The CDR3 runs to 15 residues. Trimming shortened V by 0 bases and J by 6 bases, and 14 bases separated the two germline ends. Germline CDR1 and CDR2: MNHEY and SVGEGT. The CDR3 bases are TGTGCCAGCAGTTACTCCCCTTCCGGGAAGGCTGAAGCTTTCTTT. Translated: CASSYSPSGKAEAFF.

V is TRBV20-1 and J is TRBJ2-7; 9 nucleotides line up with TRBD2. V was pared by 0 bases and J by 7 bases, with 13 bases of the junction left unmatched. This CDR3 spans 16 amino acids. Germline V gene data show CDR1 as DFQATT and CDR2 as SNEGSKA (reference sequence). This CDR3 is CSARDPLAGDLREQYF. Here the CDR3 DNA reads TGCAGTGCTAGAGACCCTTTAGCGGGAGACCTTAGGGAGCAGTACTTC.

This clonotype showed up many times. The chain carries TRBV13 and TRBJ2-7; weak D call: TRBD2 (6 bases). Germline values: CDR1 PRHDT, CDR2 FYEKMQ (reference sequence). This CDR3 is 15 amino acids long. Trimming removed 0 bases at V and 5 bases at J, with 14 bases between. The CDR3 sequence is CASSLGYRELDEQYF. The DNA of the CDR3 is TGTGCCAGCAGCTTAGGGTACCGGGAGCTCGACGAGCAGTACTTC. Variable domain in full (rest from reference TRBV13 and TRBJ2-7): AAGVIQSPRHLIKEKRETATLKCYPIPRHDTVYWYQQGPGQDPQFLISFYEKMQSDKGSIPDRFSAQQFSDYHSELNMSSLELGDSALYFCASSLGYRELDEQYFGPGTRLTVT.

This clonotype appeared a few times. This sequence joins TRBV7-3 and TRBJ1-6, with 7 bases matching TRBD1. The CDR3 has 13 amino acids. The germline CDR1 and CDR2 sequences are SGHTA and FQGTGA. Trimming took 5 bases from V and 10 from J; bases not matched to a gene: 5. The DNA for the CDR3 is TGTGCCAGCAGCACTGACAGGGACTCACCCCTCCACTTT. Translation: CASSTDRDSPLHF.

Many counts were recorded for this clonotype. This chain connects TRBV3-1 to TRBJ2-3, with 8 bases lining up with TRBD2. The trim removed 3 bases at V and 4 bases at J, leaving 3 bases unmatched. This CDR3 has 14 residues. Germline V gene sequence: CDR1 LGHDT, CDR2 YNNKEL (reference sequence). CDR3 protein: CASSQSGRADTQYF. In DNA form, the CDR3 reads TGTGCCAGCAGCCAGAGCGGGAGAGCAGATACGCAGTATTTT.

This clonotype was observed many times. The V call is TRBV5-5, the J call TRBJ2-1; 11 nucleotides agree with TRBD2. V trimming: 3 bases; J trimming: 3 bases; junction bases outside the gene matches: 5. Germline lookup yields CDR1 SGHKS and CDR2 YYEKEE (reference sequence). The CDR3 has 16 residues. For the CDR3, the DNA is TGTGCCAGCAGCTACTGGGGACTAGCGGTCTACAATGAGCAGTTCTTC. It translates to CASSYWGLAVYNEQFF.

This clonotype appeared many times. V gene TRBV3-2 combines with J gene TRBJ2-4. TRBV3-2 is an annotated pseudogene. This CDR3 comprises 15 residues. The CDR3 spells CASSQEGPAKNIQYF. Here the CDR3 DNA reads TGTGCCAGCAGCCAAGAAGGGCCAGCCAAAAACATTCAGTACTTC.

This clonotype occurred many times. V and J are TRBV20-1 and TRBJ2-3; 9 bases agree with TRBD2. Trimming took 6 bases from V and 4 from J; bases not matched to a gene: 11. This CDR3 spans 15 amino acids. CDR1 DFQATT and CDR2 SNEGSKA come from the germline V gene (reference sequence). The CDR3 here is CSASSSGSWSDTQYF. The CDR3 DNA is TGCAGTGCGTCGAGTAGCGGGAGCTGGTCAGATACGCAGTATTTT.

The table lists this clonotype with a few counts. The CDR3 loop is CASSYYPPGSTDTQYF. The CDR3 DNA follows: TGTGCCAGCAGTTACTATCCTCCCGGTAGCACAGATACGCAGTATTTT. V gene TRBV6-2 or TRBV6-3 combines with J gene TRBJ2-3; D uncertain. CDR3 length: 16 amino acids. The V gene lost 1 base and the J gene lost 0 bases, with 11 bases spanning the gap. Germline V gene sequence: CDR1 MNHEY, CDR2 SVGEGT.

This clonotype showed up many times. The V call is TRBV13, the J call TRBJ2-1, with 8 bases aligning to TRBD2. V was clipped by 1 base and J by 5 bases; unmatched bases: 7. The CDR3 totals 16 residues. Germline-derived CDR1 and CDR2 are PRHDT and FYEKMQ (reference sequence). The CDR3 nucleotides read TGTGCCAGCAGCTTAGCCCCAGCGGGAGTAAACAATGAGCAGTTCTTC. Protein sequence: CASSLAPAGVNNEQFF.

This clonotype was observed many times. This chain joins TRBV7-2 and TRBJ2-7, with 9 bases fitting TRBD1. Unmatched junction bases numbered 3, after V lost 4 bases and J lost 2 bases. The CDR3 contains 14 residues. Germline values: CDR1 SGHTA, CDR2 FQGNSA. In DNA, the CDR3 is TGTGCCAGCAGCTGGGACAGGGCAACCTACGAGCAGTACTTC. Protein sequence: CASSWDRATYEQYF.